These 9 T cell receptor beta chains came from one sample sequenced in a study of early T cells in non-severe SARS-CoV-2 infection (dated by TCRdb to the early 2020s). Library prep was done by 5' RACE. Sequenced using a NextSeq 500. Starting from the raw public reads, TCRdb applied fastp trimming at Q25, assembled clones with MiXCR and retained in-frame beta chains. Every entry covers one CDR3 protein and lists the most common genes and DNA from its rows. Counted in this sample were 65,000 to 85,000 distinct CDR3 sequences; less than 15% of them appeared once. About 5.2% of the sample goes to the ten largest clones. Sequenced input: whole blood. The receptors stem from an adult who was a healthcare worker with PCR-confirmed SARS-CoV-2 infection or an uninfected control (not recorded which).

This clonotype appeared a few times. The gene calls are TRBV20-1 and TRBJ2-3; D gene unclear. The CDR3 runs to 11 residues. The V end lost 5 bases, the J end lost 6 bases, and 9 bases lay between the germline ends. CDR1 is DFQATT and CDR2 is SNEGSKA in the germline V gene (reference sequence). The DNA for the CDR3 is TGCAGTGCTGCAACTTCCGATACGCAGTATTTT. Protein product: CSAATSDTQYF.

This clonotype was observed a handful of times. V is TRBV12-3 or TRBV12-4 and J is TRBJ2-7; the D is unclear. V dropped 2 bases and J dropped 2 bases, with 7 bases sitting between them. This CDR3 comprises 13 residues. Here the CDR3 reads CASSLSNPYEQYF. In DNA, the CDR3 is TGTGCCAGCAGTTTATCCAACCCCTACGAGCAGTACTTC.

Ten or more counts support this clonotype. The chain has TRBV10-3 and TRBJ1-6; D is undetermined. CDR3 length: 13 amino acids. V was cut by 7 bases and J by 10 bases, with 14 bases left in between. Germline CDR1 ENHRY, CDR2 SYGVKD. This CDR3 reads CAIKLADQSPLHF. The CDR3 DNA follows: TGTGCCATCAAATTGGCAGACCAATCACCCCTCCACTTT.

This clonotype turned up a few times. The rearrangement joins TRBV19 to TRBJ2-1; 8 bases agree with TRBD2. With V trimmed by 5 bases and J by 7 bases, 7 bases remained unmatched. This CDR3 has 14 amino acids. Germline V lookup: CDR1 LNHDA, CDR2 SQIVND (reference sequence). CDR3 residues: CASSSGLAWNEQFF. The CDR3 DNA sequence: TGTGCCAGTAGTTCAGGACTAGCATGGAATGAGCAGTTCTTC.

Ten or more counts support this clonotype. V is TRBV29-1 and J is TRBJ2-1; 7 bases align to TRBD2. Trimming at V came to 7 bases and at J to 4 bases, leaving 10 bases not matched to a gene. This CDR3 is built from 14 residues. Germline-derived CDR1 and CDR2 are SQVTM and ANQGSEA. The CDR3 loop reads CSASGTTTYNEQFF. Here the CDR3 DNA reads TGCAGCGCCTCCGGGACTACAACATACAATGAGCAGTTCTTC.

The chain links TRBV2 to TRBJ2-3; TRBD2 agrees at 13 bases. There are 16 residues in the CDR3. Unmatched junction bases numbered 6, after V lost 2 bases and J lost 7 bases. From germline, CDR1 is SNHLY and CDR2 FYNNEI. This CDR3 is CASSENRLAGGYTQYF. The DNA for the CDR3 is TGTGCCAGCAGTGAAAACCGACTAGCGGGGGGTTATACGCAGTATTTT.

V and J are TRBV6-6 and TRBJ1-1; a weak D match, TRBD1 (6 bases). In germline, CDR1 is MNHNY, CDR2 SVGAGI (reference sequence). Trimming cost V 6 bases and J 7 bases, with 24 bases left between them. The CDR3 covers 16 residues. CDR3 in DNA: TGTGCCAGCAGGCTGACAGGCGCACAAATTAGGGGTGAAGCTTTCTTT. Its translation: CASRLTGAQIRGEAFF.

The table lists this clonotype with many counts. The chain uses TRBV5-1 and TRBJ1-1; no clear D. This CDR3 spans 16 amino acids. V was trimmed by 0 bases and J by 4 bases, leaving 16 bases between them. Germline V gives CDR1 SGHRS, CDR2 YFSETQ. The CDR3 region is CASSLAEGISGTEAFF. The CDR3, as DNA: TGCGCCAGCAGCTTGGCCGAAGGGATCTCGGGCACTGAAGCTTTCTTT.

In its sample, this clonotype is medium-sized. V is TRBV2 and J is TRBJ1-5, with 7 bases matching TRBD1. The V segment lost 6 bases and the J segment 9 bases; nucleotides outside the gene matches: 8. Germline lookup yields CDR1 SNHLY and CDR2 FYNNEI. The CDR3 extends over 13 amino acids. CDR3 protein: CASRRDSQGPQHF. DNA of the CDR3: TGTGCCAGCAGGAGGGACAGCCAAGGGCCCCAGCATTTT.